This TCR beta chain was sequenced in a study of a mutant IDH1 vaccine in newly diagnosed glioma. About the research overall: Patients previously underwent radiotherapy, temozolomide, or both, and most underwent both.

Time point in this sample: week 35, safety follow-up. Doses consisted of 300 ug of mutant IDH1 20-mer peptide each, paired with topical imiquimod. With V trimmed by 4 bases and J by 4 bases, 3 bases remained unmatched. Germline V CDR1 and CDR2: SGHNT, YYREEE (reference sequence). CDR3 length: 14 amino acids. Assay used: immunoSEQ multiplex PCR; TCRdb lists only in-frame clones, some missing. The table has some 30,000 clones, around 80% seen once; the top ten hold around 11%. As for this clone: The antigen is unknown.

This chain joins TRBV5-4 and TRBJ1-4; 8 bases are shared with TRBD1. Source: PBMCs, taken from a glioma patient whose treatment included an IDH1 peptide vaccine. This TCR was recovered from a woman aged 40 to 50 with glioma. The CDR3 DNA reads as TGTGCCAGCAGCCTGACAGGGGTTAATGAAAAACTGTTTTTT. It specifies CASSLTGVNEKLFF.